Shown below are 4 T cell receptor beta chains from a single sample sequenced in a study of T cells in women clearing cervical HPV infection. Clones were read by immunoSEQ multiplex PCR, and TCRdb kept only the in-frame ones, dropping some. The sample has some 40,000 clones, and its top ten clones hold 6% to 8%. The sample was blood buffy coat. The receptor set was obtained from a woman between 18 and 69 years old with a cervical HPV16 infection that either progressed to CIN3+ or cleared (not recorded which).

As concerns this clone: Read coverage stops 3 residues before the CDR3 terminus; the germline J gene supplies the remainder. V is TRBV19 and J is TRBJ2-3; D is possibly TRBD2 (6 bases). The CDR3 totals 14 residues. Per the germline V gene, CDR1 is LNHDA and CDR2 is SQIVND (reference sequence). The CDR3 is CASSIWQGGETQYF. The covered CDR3 bases are TGTGCCAGTAGTATATGGCAGGGAGGTGAGACG.

A note on this clone: The read ends 3 residues shy of where the CDR3 ends; the end is completed using the germline J gene. The J gene is TRBJ2-1, the V gene TRBV5-1, with TRBD2 as a possible D gene (6 bases). The germline CDR1 and CDR2 sequences are SGHRS and YFSETQ. The CDR3 has 13 residues. V was cut by 2 bases and J by 4 bases, with 7 bases left in between. The sequenced part of the CDR3 DNA is TGCGCCAGCAGCTTTAGCGGATACAATGAG. This codes for CASSFSGYNE. The whole CDR3 protein reads CASSFSGYNEQFF.

For this clone: The sequenced fragment ends 3 residues before the CDR3 boundary, so the rest is inferred from the germline J gene. Distinct nucleotide sequences in the sample also encode this CDR3. This chain links TRBV19 with TRBJ1-3; tentatively, D is TRBD1 (5 bases). The CDR3 is 15 amino acids. The germline V gene encodes CDR1 LNHDA and CDR2 SQIVND (reference sequence). V lost 2 bases to trimming and J lost 2 bases, with 10 bases between them. The CDR3 protein is CASSIQGAAGNTIYF. CDR3 DNA, as far as it was read: TGTGCCAGTAGTATACAAGGGGCAGCTGGAAACACC.

Turning to this clone: The read halts 3 residues ahead of the CDR3 end, with the missing end drawn from the germline J gene. The V gene is TRBV19, the J gene TRBJ2-2, with D maybe TRBD2 (6 bases). The CDR3 length is 12 residues. The germline gives CDR1 LNHDA, CDR2 SQIVND (reference sequence). The sequenced CDR3 bases are TGTGCCGCCGCGGGGCTTGGTGAAAAG. Its protein is CAAAGLGEK. In full, the CDR3 is CAAAGLGEKLFF.